This T cell receptor (beta chain) was documented in a study of neoadjuvant nivolumab and ipilimumab in lung cancer. This CDR3 has 15 amino acids. The repertoire was sequenced with immunoSEQ multiplex PCR; TCRdb's copy has only in-frame clones and lacks some. The sample has tens of thousands of clones, 85% to 90% seen once. The TCR sequence derives from an adult with non-small cell lung cancer. Specimen: peripheral blood, collected before neoadjuvant nivolumab, alone or with ipilimumab. The V call is TRBV21-1, the J call TRBJ2-7; the D call in the table, TRBD2, was not verified against the DNA. TRBV21-1 is a pseudogene. CDR3 in amino acids: CASSPPSGRAHEQYF. In DNA form, the CDR3 reads TGTGCCAGCAGCCCCCCGAGCGGGAGGGCCCACGAGCAGTACTTC.